Each of the 2 T cell receptor beta chains below was sequenced from the same sample in a study of blood T cell repertoires in COVID-19. The method was immunoSEQ multiplex PCR; TCRdb's version includes in-frame clones alone and lacks a portion of them. The top ten clones hold more than 2% of a sample with roughly 81,000 clones, over 80% of them seen once. Material: peripheral blood. Receptors were obtained from a woman in her 70s with acute or convalescent COVID-19.

This rearrangement joins TRBV24-1 to TRBJ1-1; the match to TRBD1 covers 7 bases. The CDR3 spans 13 residues. Germline CDR1 and CDR2: KGHDR and SFDVKD. Trimming cost V 4 bases and J 4 bases; bases outside gene matches: 2. CDR3 residues: CATSEGGGTEAFF. The CDR3 DNA sequence: TGTGCCACCAGTGAAGGGGGCGGCACTGAAGCTTTCTTT.

The gene calls are TRBV11-3 and TRBJ2-5; TRBD2 aligns across 7 bases. Germline CDR1 and CDR2: SGHNT and YENEEA. The length of the CDR3 is 13 residues. V gave up 10 bases and J gave up 1 base; unmatched junction bases: 6. Here the CDR3 DNA reads TGTGCCACCATAGCGGGCGGCCAAGAGACCCAGTACTTC. This codes for CATIAGGQETQYF.